Listed below are T cell receptor beta chains from one sample, sequenced in a study of T cells in localized non-small cell lung cancer. The protocol was immunoSEQ multiplex PCR, while the TCRdb copy is restricted to in-frame clones and leaves out a portion. The sample yields over 8,000 clones, about 92% seen once. The source was peripheral blood, collected before any cancer treatment. The receptors come from a woman aged 40-69 years with stage I squamous cell lung carcinoma. Each CDR3 is given with its conserved first and last residue. The D gene is left open where the match is weak. Clone size is not always given. Where it is, it says once, few, many or a class for expanded clones.

CDR3nt	CDR3aa	abundance	d_gene	v_gene	j_gene
TGTGCCACCAGCAGACGGCTAGCACAGTATTTT	CATSRRLAQYF	NA	NA	TRBV15	TRBJ2-3
TGTGCCTGGAGTGTCGGTAGTTGGGAAGACTATGGCTACACCTTC	CAWSVGSWEDYGYTF	once	NA	TRBV30	TRBJ1-2
TGTGCCAGCAGTGATAGGTCCGTTGGTGGTGAGCAGTTCTTC	CASSDRSVGGEQFF	NA	NA	TRBV6-1	TRBJ2-1
TGTGCCAGCAGTTTTACACGCTTAGGGAGAGAGCAGTACTTC	CASSFTRLGREQYF	NA	NA	TRBV6-5	TRBJ2-7
TGTGCCAGCAGCCCTGCGACAGGGGCTAACAACTATGGCTACACCTTC	CASSPATGANNYGYTF	NA	TRBD1	TRBV5-5	TRBJ1-2
TGCAGCGTTCGGGGGGCAGGCGAGCAGTACTTC	CSVRGAGEQYF	NA	NA	TRBV29-1	TRBJ2-7
TGTGCCAGCAGCTTAGGGCAGGGGAGCGGCTACACCTTC	CASSLGQGSGYTF	NA	NA	TRBV11-2	TRBJ1-2
TGTGCCTGGAATCCTTTCCTTGGGGTAGGGGATTATGGCTACACCTTC	CAWNPFLGVGDYGYTF	few	NA	TRBV30	TRBJ1-2
TGTGCCAGCAGCGTAGGGGGGGAAGGCGGACAGCCCCAGCATTTT	CASSVGGEGGQPQHF	few	NA	TRBV9	TRBJ1-5
TGCGCCAGCAGCTTGGATAGGGCCGATAATTCACCCCTCCACTTT	CASSLDRADNSPLHF	few	NA	TRBV5-1	TRBJ1-6
TGTGCCAGCAGCCGGACAGAGGTTTATGGCTACACCTTC	CASSRTEVYGYTF	NA	NA	TRBV7-9	TRBJ1-2
TGCGCCAGCAGTCCCCAAGGTTCGGCAGGGACCTACGAGCAGTACTTC	CASSPQGSAGTYEQYF	NA	NA	TRBV5-1	TRBJ2-7
TGTGCCAGCAGCTTTCCAGAGGACGGAGGACTAGCGGAAGCAGATACGCAGTATTTT	CASSFPEDGGLAEADTQYF	NA	TRBD2	TRBV7-6	TRBJ2-3
TGCAGCGTCCGACAGGGGGGAGACTATGGCTACACCTTC	CSVRQGGDYGYTF	NA	TRBD1	TRBV29-1	TRBJ1-2
TGTGCCAGCAGCCAAGGGTCAGGGATTGCTGGAAACACCATATATTTT	CASSQGSGIAGNTIYF	NA	NA	TRBV14	TRBJ1-3
TGTGCCAGCAGCAGAGACAGCTTTAATGAAAAACTGTTTTTT	CASSRDSFNEKLFF	NA	NA	TRBV6-1	TRBJ1-4
TGTGCCAGCAGTTCGAGCCAAAGCTCCTACAATGAGCAGTTCTTC	CASSSSQSSYNEQFF	once	NA	TRBV6-5	TRBJ2-1
TGCGCCAGCAGCCCAGGGACTAGCGGGACCTACAATGAGCAGTTCTTC	CASSPGTSGTYNEQFF	NA	TRBD2	TRBV5-1	TRBJ2-1
TGTGCCTGGAGTGAGGGGGGACAGGGGCCTAATTCACCCCTCCACTTT	CAWSEGGQGPNSPLHF	NA	TRBD1	TRBV30	TRBJ1-6
TGTGCCAGCAGCTTCGCGGGCGCTCCCACAGATACGCAGTATTTT	CASSFAGAPTDTQYF	NA	NA	TRBV9	TRBJ2-3
TGCGCCAGCAGCGCAGCAACAGTCGGAAACACCATATATTTT	CASSAATVGNTIYF	once	NA	TRBV4-1	TRBJ1-3
TGCGCCAGCAGCCCCGGGACAGGCAAGAGCTCTGGGGCCAACGTCCTGACTTTC	CASSPGTGKSSGANVLTF	NA	TRBD1	TRBV4-1	TRBJ2-6
TGCAGTGCTCCCACCTACAATGAGCAGTTCTTC	CSAPTYNEQFF	NA	NA	TRBV20-1	TRBJ2-1
TGTGCCAGCAGCTTAGTTTCGGGGGGCCGGGCAGATACGCAGTATTTT	CASSLVSGGRADTQYF	NA	NA	TRBV7-2	TRBJ2-3
TGTGCCAGCAGCCTAAGAGAAACCTACGAGCAGTACTTC	CASSLRETYEQYF	NA	NA	TRBV4-2	TRBJ2-7
TGTGCCAGCAGTTCCGGGTCCCACGGGGCACCCCTCCACTTT	CASSSGSHGAPLHF	NA	NA	TRBV6-5	TRBJ1-6
TGTGCCAGTAGTAGGACAGGGGTTCAGCCCCAGCATTTT	CASSRTGVQPQHF	NA	TRBD1	TRBV19	TRBJ1-5
TGTGCCAGCAGCTTAGGGGGGTCTAGCAATCAGCCCCAGCATTTT	CASSLGGSSNQPQHF	NA	NA	TRBV7-2	TRBJ1-5
TGTGCCTGGAGTGCGTTCGGACAGGGGCTAATGAACACTGAAGCTTTCTTT	CAWSAFGQGLMNTEAFF	NA	TRBD1	TRBV30	TRBJ1-1